This is a list of T cell receptor beta chains from one sample in a study of blood T cells in healthy people across ages. TCRdb itself ran the 5' RACE reads through MiXCR, one entry per CDR3 protein. Of approximately 800,000 distinct CDR3 sequences in the sample, roughly 25% were seen once. These data were also reused for a study on T cells of mothers and their children.

Sequencing was carried out using blood. These receptors came from a boy between 10 and 17 years old in good health. Both conserved end residues are part of each CDR3. A D gene is named only where the DNA matches it firmly. A clone size is listed for some rows: how often the clone was seen (once, few, many), or a class if it is expanded.

V gene	clone size	J gene	D gene	CDR3 protein	CDR3 DNA
TRBV9	-	TRBJ2-7	TRBD2	CASSRGGSGGTSYEQYF	TGTGCCAGCAGCAGAGGGGGGAGCGGGGGGACCTCCTACGAGCAGTACTTC
TRBV10-3	few	TRBJ1-2	-	CAISEPWGGPLYYGYTF	TGTGCCATCAGTGAGCCCTGGGGGGGTCCCCTCTACTATGGCTACACCTTC
TRBV20-1	-	TRBJ2-7	-	CSATRGSAPDEQYF	TGCAGTGCAACCAGGGGCTCCGCTCCGGACGAGCAGTACTTC
TRBV28	-	TRBJ1-5	-	CASRPRGDSNQPQHF	TGTGCCAGCAGGCCCAGGGGCGATAGCAATCAGCCCCAGCATTTT
TRBV28	few	TRBJ1-2	-	CASRGAEAGVYGYTF	TGTGCCAGCAGGGGGGCTGAGGCGGGGGTTTATGGCTACACCTTC
TRBV5-1	-	TRBJ1-4	-	CASSLRQDDEELFF	TGCGCCAGCAGCTTGAGACAGGACGATGAAGAACTGTTTTTT
TRBV30	-	TRBJ1-4	-	CAWSVGAGAFEKLFF	TGTGCCTGGAGTGTTGGAGCAGGGGCCTTTGAAAAACTGTTTTTT
TRBV7-8	-	TRBJ1-4	-	CASSLGFRGDEKLFF	TGTGCCAGCAGTCTAGGATTCAGGGGCGATGAAAAACTGTTTTTT
TRBV15	-	TRBJ2-3	-	CATKEAGSASTDTQYF	TGTGCCACCAAGGAGGCGGGGTCAGCTAGCACAGATACGCAGTATTTT
TRBV7-2	-	TRBJ1-2	-	CASSFGTVLYGYTF	TGTGCCAGCAGCTTCGGGACCGTACTTTATGGCTACACCTTC
TRBV20-1	-	TRBJ1-6	-	CSAGRQHNSPLHF	TGCAGTGCTGGTAGACAGCATAATTCACCCCTCCACTTT
TRBV29-1	-	TRBJ2-3	TRBD2	CSTGGGSITDTQYF	TGCAGCACCGGCGGGGGGTCCATCACAGATACGCAGTATTTT
TRBV11-2	few	TRBJ2-1	-	CASTPGRGQFF	TGTGCCAGCACCCCGGGTAGAGGGCAGTTCTTC
TRBV5-5	few	TRBJ1-2	TRBD1	CASSSGQGNLWGYTF	TGTGCCAGCAGCTCCGGACAGGGGAATCTATGGGGCTACACCTTC
TRBV12-3/TRBV12-4	-	TRBJ1-5	TRBD1	CASSLNRGISQPQHF	TGTGCCAGCAGTTTAAACAGGGGGATCAGTCAGCCCCAGCATTTT
TRBV4-1	few	TRBJ2-5	-	CASSQETMEQETQYF	TGCGCCAGCAGCCAAGAGACCATGGAACAAGAGACCCAGTACTTC
TRBV4-1	-	TRBJ2-5	TRBD1	CASSRPGQGNKTQYF	TGCGCCAGCAGCCGCCCGGGACAGGGAAATAAGACCCAGTACTTC
TRBV12-3/TRBV12-4	-	TRBJ2-7	-	CASKRPPSYEQYF	TGTGCCAGCAAAAGACCACCTTCCTACGAGCAGTACTTC
TRBV7-6	-	TRBJ2-7	TRBD1	CASSLEARAGGKHEQYF	TGTGCCAGCAGCTTAGAGGCCCGGGCAGGGGGAAAGCACGAGCAGTACTTC
TRBV11-3	few	TRBJ2-1	-	CASSLAVGWGNNEQFF	TGTGCCAGCAGCCTCGCCGTGGGGTGGGGAAACAATGAGCAGTTCTTC
TRBV5-1	-	TRBJ2-1	TRBD1	CASTGTGSNEQFF	TGCGCCAGCACCGGGACAGGGTCTAATGAGCAGTTCTTC
TRBV18	few	TRBJ2-1	TRBD1	CGSFSGQNTYNEQFF	TGTGGCAGCTTCTCGGGACAGAACACCTACAATGAGCAGTTCTTC
TRBV13	few	TRBJ2-5	TRBD1	CASSIRTGKQTQYF	TGTGCCAGCAGCATAAGGACAGGGAAACAGACCCAGTACTTC
TRBV2	few	TRBJ2-7	-	CASSGLELTYEQYF	TGTGCCAGCAGTGGACTAGAACTGACCTACGAGCAGTACTTC
TRBV6-6	few	TRBJ2-4	TRBD1	CASSYRSTGVNIQYF	TGTGCCAGCAGTTACCGGTCGACAGGGGTGAACATTCAGTACTTC